This T cell receptor (beta chain) is drawn from a study of a mutant IDH1 vaccine in newly diagnosed glioma. Study context: Therapy received beforehand was radiotherapy, temozolomide, or both, with most patients given both.

Germline-derived CDR1 and CDR2 are LGHNT and FRNRAP. V shed 5 bases and J 5 bases; nucleotides not matched to a gene: 8. The CDR3 has 14 residues. Repertoires were generated with immunoSEQ multiplex PCR, while TCRdb's copy carries only in-frame clones and drops some. The profile shows around 44,000 clones, around 80% of them singletons. Note on this clone: Its antigen remains unidentified.

The time point here: week 35, safety follow-up. Every single dose of the vaccine, 300 ug of mutant IDH1 20-mer peptide, came with topical imiquimod. Weeks 1, 3, 5, 7, 11, 15, 19 and 23 were when patients received their eight vaccinations. This chain connects TRBV12-5 to TRBJ2-5; 7 nucleotides match TRBD1. Sequences were derived from PBMCs, sampled from a glioma patient whose treatment included an IDH1 peptide vaccine. This TCR was sampled from a man between 40 and 49 years old with glioma. CDR3 loop: CASGGGQVGETQYF. CDR3 DNA: TGTGCTAGTGGTGGCGGACAGGTGGGGGAGACCCAGTACTTC. The full variable domain, in which reference TRBV12-5 and TRBJ2-5 provide the parts outside the CDR3, is DARVTQTPRHKVTEMGQEVTMRCQPILGHNTVFWYRQTMMQGLELLAYFRNRAPLDDSGMPKDRFSAEMPDATLATLKIQPSEPRDSAVYFCASGGGQVGETQYFGPGTRLLVL.